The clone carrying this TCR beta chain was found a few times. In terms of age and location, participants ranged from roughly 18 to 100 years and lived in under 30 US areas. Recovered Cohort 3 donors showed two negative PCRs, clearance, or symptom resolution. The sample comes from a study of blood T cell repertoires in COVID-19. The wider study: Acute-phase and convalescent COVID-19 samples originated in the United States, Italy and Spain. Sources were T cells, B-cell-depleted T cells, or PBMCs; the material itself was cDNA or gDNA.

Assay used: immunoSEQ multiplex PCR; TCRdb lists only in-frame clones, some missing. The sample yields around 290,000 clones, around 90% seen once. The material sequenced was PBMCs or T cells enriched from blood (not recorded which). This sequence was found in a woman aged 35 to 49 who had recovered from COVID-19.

CDR3 loop: CAWSLGTAYFGGSGYTF. In DNA, the CDR3 is TGTGCCTGGAGTCTGGGGACAGCATATTTCGGGGGATCCGGCTACACCTTC. The chain is built from TRBV30 and TRBJ1-2; 7 bases align to TRBD1. In germline, CDR1 is GTSNPN, CDR2 SVGIG (reference sequence). The CDR3 covers 17 residues. With 2 bases clipped from V and 8 bases from J, the junction kept 20 bases outside the gene matches.